This TCR beta chain was observed in a study of control samples from healthy donors and cancer patients (dated by TCRdb to between 2020 and 2021). Concerning this clone: Its antigen specificity is not known. It has no much larger one-base neighbor in the sample; base qualities were not kept.

Library method: the immunoSEQ multiplex PCR assay. The source is immuneACCESS, and TCRdb retained only in-frame sequences with V and J called. Part of the clones is not carried over; for the studies checked, unresolved V genes explain less than half of this, and the remainder is unexplained. For this sample there are tens of thousands of clones; approximately 93% appear just once. The leading ten clones occupy about 1.5% of the sample. CDR1 is given as SGHVS and CDR2 as FQNEAQ, both from the germline V gene. Cut back by 0 bases and 1 base, the V and J ends lie 9 bases apart. The CDR3 runs 15 amino acids, cysteine and phenylalanine included. CDR3 DNA only is kept here, 45 bases in frame from base 1.

The receptor's source is a woman aged 25-40 years in good health. The sequence joins TRBV7-8 to TRBJ1-1; no D gene is confidently identified. Specimen: blood. CDR3 region: CASSLAGSRNTEAFF. The DNA sequence is given as TGTGCCAGCAGCTTAGCGGGAAGCAGGAACACTGAAGCTTTCTTT.